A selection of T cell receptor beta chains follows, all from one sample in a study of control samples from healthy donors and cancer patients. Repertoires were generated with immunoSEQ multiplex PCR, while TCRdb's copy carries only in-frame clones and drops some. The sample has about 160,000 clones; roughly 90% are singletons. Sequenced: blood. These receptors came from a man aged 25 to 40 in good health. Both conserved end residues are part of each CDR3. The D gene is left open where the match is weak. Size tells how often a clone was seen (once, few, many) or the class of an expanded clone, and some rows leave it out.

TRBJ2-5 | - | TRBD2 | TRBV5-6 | CASSVTGTIQETQYF | TGTGCCAGCAGCGTGACGGGGACTATTCAAGAGACCCAGTACTTC
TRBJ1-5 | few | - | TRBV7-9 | CASSLASVDGQLQPQHF | TGTGCCAGCAGCTTAGCCTCAGTCGACGGGCAACTTCAGCCCCAGCATTTT
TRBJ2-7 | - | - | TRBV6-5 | CASKSIAVYYEQYF | TGTGCCAGCAAAAGTATCGCAGTTTACTACGAGCAGTACTTC
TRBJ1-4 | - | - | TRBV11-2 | CASSSEHGLNEKLFF | TGTGCCAGCAGCTCCGAACATGGCTTGAATGAAAAACTGTTTTTT
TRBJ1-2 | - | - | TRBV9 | CASSPSTGNYGYTF | TGTGCCAGCAGCCCATCGACGGGAAACTATGGCTACACCTTC
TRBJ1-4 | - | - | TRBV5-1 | CASSYGAGGQAREKLFF | TGCGCCAGCAGCTACGGGGCGGGTGGCCAGGCTCGAGAAAAACTGTTTTTT
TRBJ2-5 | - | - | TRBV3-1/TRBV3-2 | CASSQDTGSQTQYF | TGTGCCAGCAGCCAAGACACAGGCTCGCAGACCCAGTACTTC
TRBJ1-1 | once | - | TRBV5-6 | CASSPGGVRDWSEAFF | TGTGCCAGCAGCCCCGGGGGGGTAAGGGACTGGTCTGAAGCTTTCTTT
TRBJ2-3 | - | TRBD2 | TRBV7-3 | CASSSTSGRKDTQYF | TGTGCCAGCAGCTCAACTAGCGGGAGGAAGGATACGCAGTATTTT
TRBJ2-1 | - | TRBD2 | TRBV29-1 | CSARTSGSLHEQFF | TGCAGCGCCCGGACTAGCGGGAGTCTACATGAGCAGTTCTTC
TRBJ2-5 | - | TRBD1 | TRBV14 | CASSRTGTGFTETQYF | TGTGCCAGCAGTCGGACCGGGACAGGGTTTACGGAGACCCAGTACTTC
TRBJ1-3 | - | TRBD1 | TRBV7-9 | CASSSDRGSGNTIYF | TGTGCCAGCAGCTCAGACAGGGGCTCTGGAAACACCATATATTTT
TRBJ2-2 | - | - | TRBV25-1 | CASTDRRGNTGELFF | TGTGCCAGCACCGACCGGAGGGGTAACACCGGGGAGCTGTTTTTT
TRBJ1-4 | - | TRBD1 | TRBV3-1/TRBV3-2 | CASSQWDREEKLFF | TGTGCCAGCAGCCAATGGGACAGGGAAGAAAAACTGTTTTTT
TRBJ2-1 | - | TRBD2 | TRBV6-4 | CASSDTAGYEQFF | TGTGCCAGCAGTGACACAGCGGGGTATGAGCAGTTCTTC
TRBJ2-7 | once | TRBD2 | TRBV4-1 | CASSQDAGRVFTKQYF | TGCGCCAGCAGCCAAGATGCAGGGAGGGTCTTTACGAAGCAGTACTTC
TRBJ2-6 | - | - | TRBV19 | CASSIDSSGANVLTF | TGTGCCAGTAGTATAGACAGCTCTGGGGCCAACGTCCTGACTTTC
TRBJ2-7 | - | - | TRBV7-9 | CASSPSDGSYEQYF | TGTGCCAGCAGCCCCTCGGACGGCTCCTACGAGCAGTACTTC
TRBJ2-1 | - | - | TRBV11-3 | CASSGGASYNEQFF | TGTGCCAGCAGCGGGGGGGCCTCCTACAATGAGCAGTTCTTC
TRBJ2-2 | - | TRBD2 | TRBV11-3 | CASSLDRVGLAATGELFF | TGTGCCAGCAGCTTAGATCGTGTGGGACTAGCGGCCACCGGGGAGCTGTTTTTT
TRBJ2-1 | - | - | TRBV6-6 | CASSYSVGPNEQFF | TGTGCCAGCAGTTACTCCGTAGGCCCCAATGAGCAGTTCTTC
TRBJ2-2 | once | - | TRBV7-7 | CASSSKISGLNTGELFF | TGTGCCAGCAGCTCAAAGATTTCAGGACTGAACACCGGGGAGCTGTTTTTT
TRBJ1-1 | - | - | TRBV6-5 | CASKFMNTEAFF | TGTGCCAGCAAATTCATGAACACTGAAGCTTTCTTT
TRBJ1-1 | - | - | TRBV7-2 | CASSSPNRDTEAFF | TGTGCCAGCAGCAGCCCAAACCGGGACACTGAAGCTTTCTTT
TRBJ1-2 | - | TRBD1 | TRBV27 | CASSFLRDRGIYGYTF | TGTGCCAGCAGTTTCCTCCGGGACAGGGGGATCTATGGCTACACCTTC
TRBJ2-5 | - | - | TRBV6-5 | CATNGAGLGETQYF | TGTGCCACCAACGGCGCGGGGTTGGGAGAGACCCAGTACTTC
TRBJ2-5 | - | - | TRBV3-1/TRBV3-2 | CASSQGSTGETQYF | TGTGCCAGCAGCCAAGGAAGTACGGGGGAGACCCAGTACTTC
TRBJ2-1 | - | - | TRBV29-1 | CSVGGGHEQFF | TGCAGCGTCGGAGGGGGACATGAGCAGTTCTTC
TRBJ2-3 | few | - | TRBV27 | CASSWTRRRGTDTQYF | TGTGCCAGCAGTTGGACCCGGAGGAGGGGCACAGATACGCAGTATTTT
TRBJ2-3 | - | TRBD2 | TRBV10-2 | CASRTSGSTDTQYF | TGCGCCAGCAGGACTAGCGGGAGTACAGATACGCAGTATTTT
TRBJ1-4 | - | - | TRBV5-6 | CASSSLTRDTEKLFF | TGTGCCAGCAGCTCACTTACCCGGGACACCGAAAAACTGTTTTTT